These T cell receptor beta chains were read from a single sample in a study of neurological immune-mediated disorders. Each CDR3 protein is one row after TCRdb ran MiXCR on the 5' RACE reads. Among roughly 57,000 distinct CDR3 sequences listed, roughly 8.8% were seen once. The sequenced material came from PBMCs. The receptors here all came from a woman in her forties in good health. CDR3s include the opening cysteine and the closing phenylalanine or tryptophan. A D gene is named only where the DNA matches it firmly. A row's size may be missing; if present it is once, few, many or a size class.

size	D	V	J	CDR3	DNA
few	NA	TRBV29-1	TRBJ1-4	CSVEGGGDAEKLFF	TGCAGCGTTGAAGGTGGGGGGGATGCTGAAAAACTGTTTTTT
many	NA	TRBV20-1	TRBJ1-1	CSAREVWPNTEAFF	TGCAGTGCTAGAGAGGTGTGGCCGAACACTGAAGCTTTCTTT
many	TRBD2	TRBV9	TRBJ2-3	CASSASGDPKNTQYF	TGTGCCAGCAGCGCGAGCGGGGACCCGAAGAATACGCAGTATTTT
many	TRBD2	TRBV5-1	TRBJ2-5	CASSLDTSGKSGETQYF	TGCGCCAGCAGCTTGGATACTAGCGGGAAAAGTGGGGAGACCCAGTACTTC
many	TRBD1	TRBV29-1	TRBJ2-2	CSVERDRDTGELFF	TGCAGCGTTGAACGGGACAGGGACACCGGGGAGCTGTTTTTT
few	NA	TRBV20-1	TRBJ2-5	CSAIRTAQETQYF	TGCAGTGCTATTCGGACGGCACAAGAGACCCAGTACTTC
few	NA	TRBV11-3	TRBJ2-1	CASSLGGGPGNEQFF	TGTGCCAGCAGCTTAGGGGGGGGGCCCGGGAATGAGCAGTTCTTC
many	TRBD2	TRBV24-1	TRBJ2-1	CATSGTSGTGPNEQFF	TGTGCCACCAGTGGGACTAGCGGGACGGGTCCGAATGAGCAGTTCTTC
many	NA	TRBV15	TRBJ2-3	CATSSRVGTDTQYF	TGTGCCACCAGCTCCAGGGTGGGCACAGATACGCAGTATTTT
NA	NA	TRBV29-1	TRBJ1-2	CSGQVNYGYTF	TGCAGCGGACAGGTGAACTATGGCTACACCTTC
many	NA	TRBV15	TRBJ1-2	CATTPGYDYGYTF	TGTGCCACCACCCCAGGGTACGACTATGGCTACACCTTC
many	TRBD1	TRBV29-1	TRBJ2-5	CSVEPTGDQETQYF	TGCAGCGTTGAGCCAACAGGGGACCAAGAGACCCAGTACTTC
many	NA	TRBV5-1	TRBJ1-1	CASSSAGRENTEAFF	TGCGCCAGCAGCTCTGCAGGGAGAGAGAACACTGAAGCTTTCTTT
NA	NA	TRBV5-1	TRBJ1-1	CASSSGQREAFF	TGCGCCAGCAGCTCCGGACAGCGTGAAGCTTTCTTT